These 25 T cell receptor beta chains share one sample of origin, sequenced in a study of CD8 T cells in acute hepatitis C reinfection. The sample's time point: naive CD8 control sorted from an acute-time-point sample. Produced via immunoSEQ multiplex PCR; TCRdb's table is partial and in-frame only. The table includes around 36,000 clones, 70% to 90% detected once. Specimen: naive CD8+ T cells from PBMCs. Every receptor here comes from a woman aged 18-29 years who spontaneously cleared hepatitis C infection.

The genes are TRBV27 and TRBJ1-5; a possible D gene is TRBD1 (6 bases). V gave up 5 bases and J gave up 0 bases, with 11 bases separating them. Germline V gene sequence: CDR1 MNHEY, CDR2 SMNVEV (reference sequence). The CDR3 is 15 residues long. CDR3 sequence (DNA): TGTGCCAGCAGTCGTACAGGGTATAGCAATCAGCCCCAGCATTTT. Its translation is CASSRTGYSNQPQHF.

The chain couples TRBV5-8 to TRBJ2-7; 7 positions agree with TRBD1. This CDR3 region has 14 residues. Trimming took 3 bases from V and 7 from J; bases not matched to a gene: 10. Germline assignment: CDR1 SGHTS and CDR2 YDEGEE. In DNA, the CDR3 is TGTGCCAGCAGCTCGAGAACAGGGGAATGGGAGCAGTACTTC. It is translated as CASSSRTGEWEQYF.

The genes are TRBV9 and TRBJ2-1, with D possibly being TRBD1 or TRBD2 (5 bases each). There are 15 residues in the CDR3. Germline V lookup: CDR1 SGDLS, CDR2 YYNGEE. Trimming shortened V by 3 bases and J by 4 bases, and 14 bases separated the two germline ends. The CDR3 spells CASSARGEGYNEQFF. The CDR3 bases are TGTGCCAGCAGCGCCCGAGGGGAAGGGTACAATGAGCAGTTCTTC.

The chain employs TRBV9 and TRBJ2-1; TRBD2 matches at 11 bases. There are 16 residues in the CDR3. Losses at the gene ends were 2 bases for V and 8 bases for J; bases not matched to a gene: 9. Germline V lookup: CDR1 SGDLS, CDR2 YYNGEE. The CDR3 coding sequence is TGTGCCAGCAGCGTCCTGACTAGCGGGAACAGGGATGAGCAGTTCTTC. This sequence encodes CASSVLTSGNRDEQFF.

This chain's CDR3 is CASSLVPSTSYEQYF. The CDR3 bases are TGTGCCAGCAGCTTAGTGCCTAGTACCTCCTACGAGCAGTACTTC. This sequence joins TRBV7-2 and TRBJ2-7; D remains ambiguous. V lost 1 base to trimming and J lost 0 bases, with 10 bases between them. Germline CDR1 is SGHTA and CDR2 is FQGNSA. The CDR3 extends over 15 amino acids.

The J gene is TRBJ2-7, the V gene TRBV27, with 8 bases lining up with TRBD2. The length of the CDR3 is 14 residues. Trimming took 6 bases from V and 2 from J; bases not matched to a gene: 6. Germline-derived CDR1 and CDR2 are MNHEY and SMNVEV (reference sequence). CDR3 nucleotides: TGTGCCAGCAGGCCCGGGACTAGTCCCTACGAGCAGTACTTC. Protein: CASRPGTSPYEQYF.

In its sample, this clone was seen once. The chain links TRBV5-1 to TRBJ2-1, with 14 bases aligning to TRBD2. The V gene end was trimmed by 4 bases and the J gene end by 9 bases; junction bases not matched to a gene: 6. There are 15 residues in the CDR3. Germline V gene data show CDR1 as SGHRS and CDR2 as YFSETQ. The CDR3 protein is CASSTGLAGVFEQFF. The CDR3 nucleotides read TGCGCCAGCAGCACGGGACTAGCGGGAGTCTTTGAGCAGTTCTTC.

V usage is TRBV19 and J usage is TRBJ2-7; no definite D call. The CDR3 is made up of 13 amino acids. Trimming cost V 3 bases and J 4 bases, with 10 bases left between them. CDR1 and CDR2 from the germline V gene are LNHDA and SQIVND (reference sequence). The CDR3 is CASSMFLRYEQYF. The CDR3 nucleotides read TGTGCCAGTAGTATGTTTCTTCGTTACGAGCAGTACTTC.

The chain employs TRBV7-6 and TRBJ2-1; D is ambiguous. The CDR3 loop spans 13 amino acids. The germline V gene has CDR1 SGHVS and CDR2 FNYEAQ. Between the trimmed V and J ends, which lost 4 bases and 6 bases, there was a span of 10 bases. For the CDR3, the DNA is TGTGCCAGCAGCTCTATAACGGTCAATGAGCAGTTCTTC. Translation: CASSSITVNEQFF.

This chain uses TRBV14 with TRBJ2-3; 10 bases are shared with TRBD2. Trimming at V came to 0 bases and at J to 5 bases, leaving 14 bases not matched to a gene. Germline V gene sequence: CDR1 SGHDN, CDR2 FVKESK. The CDR3 is made up of 19 amino acids. The CDR3 DNA is TGTGCCAGCAGCCAAGAAGGGTCGTATCTAGCGGGAGTCGTAGATACGCAGTATTTT. Its translation: CASSQEGSYLAGVVDTQYF.

The chain joins TRBV13 to TRBJ2-7; 10 positions agree with TRBD1. Germline values: CDR1 PRHDT, CDR2 FYEKMQ (reference sequence). The CDR3 is 14 residues long. The ends lost 5 bases at V and 7 bases at J; junction bases unmatched: 8. CDR3 region: CASSPGTGVGEQYF. Written as DNA, the CDR3 is TGTGCCAGCAGCCCGGGGACAGGGGTGGGTGAGCAGTACTTC.

The chain joins TRBV7-9 to TRBJ2-7; weak D call: TRBD2 (5 bases). The germline V gene encodes CDR1 SEHNR and CDR2 FQNEAQ (reference sequence). The CDR3 totals 12 residues. Trimming shortened V by 0 bases and J by 5 bases, and 5 bases separated the two germline ends. This chain's CDR3 is CASSLARDEQYF. The CDR3 DNA reads as TGTGCCAGCAGCTTAGCGAGGGACGAGCAGTACTTC. Combining the CDR3 with reference TRBV7-9 and TRBJ2-7 gives the whole variable domain DTGVSQNPRHKITKRGQNVTFRCDPISEHNRLYWYRQTLGQGPEFLTYFQNEAQLEKSRLLSDRFSAERPKGSFSTLEIQRTEQGDSAMYLCASSLARDEQYFGPGTRLTVT.

V and J are TRBV27 and TRBJ1-5, with D possibly TRBD1 on 5 matching bases. V was trimmed by 8 bases and J by 7 bases, leaving 15 bases between them. The germline V gene encodes CDR1 MNHEY and CDR2 SMNVEV (reference sequence). This CDR3 is 13 amino acids long. The CDR3 region is CASQWAGDQPQHF. The CDR3, as DNA: TGTGCCAGCCAATGGGCCGGGGACCAGCCCCAGCATTTT.

This chain connects TRBV19 to TRBJ2-1; D may be TRBD2 (6 bases). V was cut by 1 base and J by 4 bases, with 8 bases left in between. This CDR3 region has 14 residues. Germline values: CDR1 LNHDA, CDR2 SQIVND (reference sequence). The CDR3, as DNA: TGTGCCAGTAGTATAGGCGGGACTTACAATGAGCAGTTCTTC. Protein: CASSIGGTYNEQFF.

The table lists this clone with a count of one. V usage is TRBV18 and J usage is TRBJ2-1; no reliable D call. The CDR3 is made up of 11 amino acids. Germline CDR1 and CDR2: KGHSH and LQKENI. Trimming shortened V by 7 bases and J by 4 bases, and 5 bases separated the two germline ends. CDR3: CASFDYNEQFF. CDR3 DNA: TGTGCCAGCTTTGATTACAATGAGCAGTTCTTC.

The chain uses TRBV7-8 and TRBJ2-1; 8 bases are a match to TRBD2. Germline V gene data show CDR1 as SGHVS and CDR2 as FQNEAQ. The CDR3 has 14 amino acids. V was pared by 5 bases and J by 7 bases, with 7 bases of the junction left unmatched. The CDR3 loop reads CASSTSGSFNEQFF. CDR3 DNA sequence: TGTGCCAGCAGCACGAGCGGGAGTTTTAATGAGCAGTTCTTC.

V gene TRBV7-9 combines with J gene TRBJ2-1; 8 nucleotides agree with TRBD1. The V gene end was trimmed by 3 bases and the J gene end by 6 bases; junction bases not matched to a gene: 10. Germline CDR1 and CDR2: SEHNR and FQNEAQ (reference sequence). CDR3 size: 16 residues. The CDR3 sequence is CASSFAVRTGTNEQFF. In DNA, the CDR3 is TGTGCCAGCAGCTTCGCCGTTCGGACAGGGACCAATGAGCAGTTCTTC.

This chain joins TRBV7-2 and TRBJ2-1; 7 bases align to TRBD2. This CDR3 has 13 residues. CDR1 and CDR2 from the germline V gene are SGHTA and FQGNSA. V lost 5 bases to trimming and J lost 7 bases; unmatched junction nucleotides: 5. The CDR3 here is CASSPLRENEQFF. The CDR3 DNA reads TGTGCCAGCAGCCCCCTGCGGGAGAATGAGCAGTTCTTC.

The chain links TRBV5-6 to TRBJ2-1; D uncertain. The CDR3 runs to 13 residues. CDR1 and CDR2 from the germline V gene are SGHDT and YYEEEE. The V and J ends lost 3 bases and 9 bases respectively, with 13 bases between them. This chain's CDR3 is CASSSVGIPEQFF. The CDR3 nucleotides are TGTGCCAGCAGCTCCGTGGGGATCCCTGAGCAGTTCTTC.

This chain joins TRBV11-3 and TRBJ2-1; D gene uncertain. The germline V gene has CDR1 SGHNT and CDR2 YENEEA. The ends were cut back, 0 bases at V and 4 bases at J, with 4 bases in the middle. There are 13 residues in the CDR3. The CDR3 region has the DNA TGTGCCAGCAGCTTAGACGGATACAATGAGCAGTTCTTC. It codes for CASSLDGYNEQFF. Using reference TRBV11-3 and TRBJ2-1 for the parts outside the CDR3, the full variable domain is EAGVVQSPRYKIIEKKQPVAFWCNPISGHNTLYWYLQNLGQGPELLIRYENEEAVDDSQLPKDRFSAERLKGVDSTLKIQPAELGDSAVYLCASSLDGYNEQFFGPGTRLTVL.

V gene TRBV19 combines with J gene TRBJ2-1; TRBD2 matches at 9 bases. Germline-derived CDR1 and CDR2 are LNHDA and SQIVND (reference sequence). V gave up 9 bases and J gave up 2 bases; unmatched junction bases: 14. CDR3 length: 17 amino acids. In nucleotides, the CDR3 is TGTGCCAGCCGGCTTGGTAGCGGGAGAACTGCCTACAATGAGCAGTTCTTC. It translates to CASRLGSGRTAYNEQFF.

This chain connects TRBV6-5 to TRBJ1-1; D not resolved. This CDR3 is 11 amino acids long. CDR1 and CDR2 from the germline V gene are MNHEY and SVGAGI. Trimming left V 5 bases short and J 7 bases short, with 8 bases between. CDR3 DNA: TGTGCCAGCAGTCTCTACGATGAAGCTTTCTTT. The encoded protein is CASSLYDEAFF.

The gene calls are TRBV28 and TRBJ1-2, with TRBD1 as a possible D gene (5 bases). This CDR3 is built from 15 residues. With 7 bases removed from V and 3 bases from J, the gap between germline ends came to 18 bases. Germline loops: CDR1 MDHEN, CDR2 SYDVKM. Written as DNA, the CDR3 is TGTGCCAGCACGGGGAGGGGTTGGGGCGACTATGGCTACACCTTC. This codes for CASTGRGWGDYGYTF.

CDR3 nucleotide sequence: TGTGCCAGCAGCCCTCAACCATACGGGATGCACGAGCAGTACTTC. Encoded protein: CASSPQPYGMHEQYF. The chain has TRBV7-6 and TRBJ2-7; D perhaps matches TRBD2 (5 bases). V was shortened by 5 bases and J by 5 bases, with 19 bases between the two germline ends. The germline CDR1 and CDR2 sequences are SGHVS and FNYEAQ. The CDR3 is made up of 15 amino acids. Full variable domain (outside the CDR3, taken from reference TRBV7-6 and TRBJ2-7): GAGVSQSPRYKVTKRGQDVALRCDPISGHVSLYWYRQALGQGPEFLTYFNYEAQQDKSGLPNDRFSAERPEGSISTLTIQRTEQRDSAMYRCASSPQPYGMHEQYFGPGTRLTVT.

J is TRBJ2-1 and V is TRBV19; 7 nucleotides align to TRBD2. V gave up 10 bases and J gave up 3 bases; unmatched junction bases: 9. The V gene's germline CDR1 is LNHDA and CDR2 SQIVND (reference sequence). This CDR3 comprises 14 residues. The CDR3 DNA reads as TGTGCCACTGCGGGGGAGGTTTACTACAATGAGCAGTTCTTC. It yields the protein CATAGEVYYNEQFF.